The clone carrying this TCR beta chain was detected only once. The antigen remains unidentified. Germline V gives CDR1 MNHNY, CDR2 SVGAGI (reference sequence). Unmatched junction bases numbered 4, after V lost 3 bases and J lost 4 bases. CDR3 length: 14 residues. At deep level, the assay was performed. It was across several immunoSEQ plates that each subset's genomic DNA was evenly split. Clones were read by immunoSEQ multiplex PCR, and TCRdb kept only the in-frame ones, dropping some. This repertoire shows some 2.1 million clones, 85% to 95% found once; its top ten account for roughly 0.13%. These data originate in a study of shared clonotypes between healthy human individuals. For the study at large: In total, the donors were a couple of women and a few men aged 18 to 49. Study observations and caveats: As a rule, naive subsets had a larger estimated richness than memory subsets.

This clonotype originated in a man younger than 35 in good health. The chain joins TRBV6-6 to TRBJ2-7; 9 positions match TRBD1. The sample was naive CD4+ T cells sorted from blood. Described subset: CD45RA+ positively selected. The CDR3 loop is CASSYGDRAYEQYF. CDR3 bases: TGTGCCAGCAGTTATGGGGACAGGGCGTACGAGCAGTACTTC.